The clone carrying this T cell receptor beta chain was recorded only once. MiXCR was run by TCRdb on the 5' RACE reads, yielding one entry per CDR3 protein. The sample includes approximately 260,000 distinct CDR3 sequences, 10% to 15% of them seen just once. This entry is derived from a study of T cells after yellow fever vaccination. This sequence was found in a man aged 25 to 40 who received the YFV17D yellow fever vaccine. Sequencing was performed on CD4+ T cells sorted from PBMCs, taken 45 days after the yellow fever booster vaccination.

This CDR3 reads CASSLGGRAETQYF. CDR3 DNA: TGTGCCAGCAGCTTAGGGGGCCGCGCCGAGACCCAGTACTTC. This rearrangement joins TRBV7-2 to TRBJ2-5, with a weak D call TRBD1 (5 bases). The V end lost 1 base, the J end lost 5 bases, and 11 bases lay between the germline ends. The CDR3 length is 14 residues. Germline CDR1 reads SGHTA; CDR2 reads FQGNSA.